This TCR beta chain was observed in a study of blood T cell repertoires in COVID-19. On the study more broadly: Collection of acute and convalescent COVID-19 samples took place in the United States, Italy and Spain.

This clone showed up just once. Sequenced by immunoSEQ multiplex PCR; TCRdb stores in-frame clones only, minus some. The repertoire includes roughly 200,000 clones, less than 90% of them detected once, and less than 20% sits in the top ten. The length of the CDR3 is 14 residues. The germline CDR1 and CDR2 sequences are SNHLY and FYNNEI. Trimming removed 11 bases at V and 7 bases at J, with 20 bases between. Sequenced input: peripheral blood. The sequence was collected from an elderly woman with active or convalescent COVID-19. J is TRBJ2-2 and V is TRBV2; tentative D call: TRBD1 (7 bases). CDR3: CAGGSGGGNGELFF. The CDR3 nucleotides read TGTGCCGGGGGGTCAGGGGGAGGAAACGGGGAGCTGTTTTTT.